Below are 13 T cell receptor beta chains sequenced from a single sample in a study of OX40 agonist ivuxolimab in advanced cancers. Clones were sequenced by immunoSEQ multiplex PCR, and TCRdb holds only the in-frame ones, with some missing. This sample has some 51,000 clones, with around 88% found just once. Sequencing used CD4+ or CD8+ T cells sorted from blood, obtained in a trial of the OX40 agonist ivuxolimab. These receptors originate from an adult with an advanced solid tumor such as melanoma, head and neck, liver or kidney cancer.

The chain has TRBV7-8 and TRBJ2-7, with 10 bases matching TRBD2. The CDR3 has 14 amino acids. The junction had 2 bases not matched to a gene; V was cut back by 2 bases and J by 4 bases. Germline V CDR1 and CDR2: SGHVS, FQNEAQ. CDR3 in amino acids: CASSLPSGSYEQYF. The CDR3 nucleotides read TGTGCCAGCAGCTTACCTAGCGGGAGTTACGAGCAGTACTTC.

The CDR3 region is CASSPGLAGGLHGELFF. In DNA, the CDR3 is TGTGCCAGCAGTCCTGGACTAGCGGGAGGCCTCCACGGGGAGCTGTTTTTT. The genes are TRBV28 and TRBJ2-2; 14 bases match TRBD2. The CDR3 has 17 residues. CDR1 is MDHEN and CDR2 is SYDVKM in the germline V gene. V was clipped by 5 bases and J by 7 bases; unmatched bases: 9.

The rearrangement links TRBV6-5 to TRBJ1-2; D possibly corresponds to TRBD1 (5 bases). In germline, CDR1 is MNHEY, CDR2 SVGAGI. The CDR3 contains 16 residues. Trimming took off 0 bases at V and 1 base at J, with 12 bases between the two ends. The CDR3 DNA sequence: TGTGCCAGCAGTTACTCGGCCGGAGGACATAACTATGGCTACACCTTC. Its translation is CASSYSAGGHNYGYTF.

J is TRBJ2-1 and V is TRBV7-2, with TRBD2 matching over 16 bases. The CDR3 has 15 amino acids. The V and J ends lost 6 bases and 8 bases, in that order; junction bases with no gene match: 4. Germline V gene data show CDR1 as SGHTA and CDR2 as FQGNSA. CDR3: CASSTGLAGGYEQFF. The CDR3 nucleotides read TGTGCCAGCAGTACGGGACTAGCGGGAGGGTATGAGCAGTTCTTC.

The chain employs TRBV27 and TRBJ2-7; unclear D gene. Trimming pared 5 bases from V and 3 bases from J, leaving 14 bases between. The CDR3 covers 14 residues. CDR1 is MNHEY, CDR2 SMNVEV, per germline (reference sequence). DNA of the CDR3: TGTGCCAGCAGTCCCGTGATGGCTGTCTACGAGCAGTACTTC. This translates into CASSPVMAVYEQYF.

This clone has just one count. V and J are TRBV6-5 and TRBJ2-1; no clear D. This CDR3 is built from 11 residues. In germline, CDR1 is MNHEY, CDR2 SVGAGI. V lost 6 bases to trimming and J lost 4 bases, with 4 bases between them. The CDR3 loop is CASRTYNEQFF. The CDR3 DNA reads TGTGCCAGCAGGACATACAATGAGCAGTTCTTC.

The chain employs TRBV18 and TRBJ1-4, with a possible D match to TRBD1 (6 bases). The length of the CDR3 is 15 residues. From germline, CDR1 is KGHSH and CDR2 LQKENI. Trimming shortened V by 3 bases and J by 7 bases, and 15 bases separated the two germline ends. CDR3 loop: CASSPEWGRGEKLFF. The DNA of the CDR3 is TGTGCCAGCTCACCTGAATGGGGCAGGGGTGAAAAACTGTTTTTT. Combining the CDR3 with reference TRBV18 and TRBJ1-4 gives the whole variable domain NAGVMQNPRHLVRRRGQEARLRCSPMKGHSHVYWYRQLPEEGLKFMVYLQKENIIDESGMPKERFSAEFPKEGPSILRIQQVVRGDSAAYFCASSPEWGRGEKLFFGSGTQLSVL.

V is TRBV5-1 and J is TRBJ1-3, with TRBD1 matching 8 bases. Germline V lookup: CDR1 SGHRS, CDR2 YFSETQ. The ends lost 3 bases at V and 8 bases at J; junction bases unmatched: 10. The CDR3 extends over 15 amino acids. The CDR3 coding sequence is TGCGCCAGCAGCTCAGGGGGGACAGGCCAGGACACCATATATTTT. This translates into CASSSGGTGQDTIYF.

This sequence joins TRBV5-1 and TRBJ2-5; D is uncertain. The CDR3 is made up of 14 amino acids. V was clipped by 0 bases and J by 1 base, with 7 bases between them. Germline V lookup: CDR1 SGHRS, CDR2 YFSETQ. CDR3 protein: CASSLGGSQETQYF. The CDR3 bases are TGCGCCAGCAGCTTGGGCGGTTCCCAAGAGACCCAGTACTTC.

This chain links TRBV6-5 with TRBJ1-2, with D perhaps matching TRBD1 (5 bases). With 5 bases removed from V and 6 bases from J, the gap between germline ends came to 16 bases. The germline gives CDR1 MNHEY, CDR2 SVGAGI. This CDR3 is built from 14 residues. CDR3 loop: CASSPVGTYDGYTF. CDR3 in DNA: TGTGCCAGCAGTCCCGTGGGGACCTATGATGGCTACACCTTC.

The rearrangement links TRBV16 to TRBJ1-5; 10 nucleotides align to TRBD1. The trim removed 3 bases at V and 7 bases at J, leaving 15 bases unmatched. This CDR3 comprises 18 residues. In germline, CDR1 is KGHSY, CDR2 FQNENV. The CDR3 region is CASSHGPGQGFKMQPQHF. The CDR3 region has the DNA TGTGCCAGCAGCCACGGACCGGGACAGGGGTTTAAGATGCAGCCCCAGCATTTT.

The CDR3 DNA reads TGTGCCAGCAGCTTAGACGGGAGCAGATCCTACGAGCAGTACTTC. It yields the protein CASSLDGSRSYEQYF. The chain has TRBV7-9 and TRBJ2-7; D perhaps matches TRBD2 (6 bases). Trimming took off 1 base at V and 1 base at J, with 11 bases between the two ends. The CDR3 totals 15 residues. Germline loops: CDR1 SEHNR, CDR2 FQNEAQ (reference sequence).

This chain connects TRBV6-1 to TRBJ2-7; D is possibly TRBD1 or TRBD2 (5 bases each). V lost 2 bases, J lost 2 bases, and 13 bases lay in between. From germline, CDR1 is MNHNS and CDR2 SASEGT. The CDR3 totals 15 residues. The CDR3 region is CASSERGSPTYEQYF. DNA for the CDR3: TGTGCCAGCAGTGAACGGGGCTCCCCTACCTACGAGCAGTACTTC.